This T cell receptor (beta chain) was found in a study of cytomegalovirus exposure and HLA in healthy donors (dated by TCRdb to about 2017). Looking at the study overall: An earlier analysis of 587 of the donors reported 276 Gb of sequence data and 95 million to 140 million unique TCR beta sequences obtained from about 179 million T cells. An early release that covered about 640 HLA-typed donors contained approximately 300 gigabases of sequencing data and tens of millions of unique TCR sequences. Of the roughly 400 genotyped donors, around 81% fell in the genetic ancestry cluster associated with self-reported Caucasian donors. The study was designed to test whether signatures of past pathogen exposure could be identified by cataloging public T cell receptors. Using immunosequencing, the study profiled T cell repertoires from 500 to 800 subjects and related those repertoires to cytomegalovirus serostatus. Along with the approximately 650-subject first cohort, a separate validation cohort of over 90 different subjects was used. The study combined high-throughput TCR immunosequencing, statistical association of individual TCRs with disease status, and machine learning to predict cytomegalovirus infection status. To study patterns of TCR occurrence, a later analysis re-analyzed previously published TCR beta repertoires from 600 to 750 donors and added high-resolution HLA genotyping. The later analysis used no new phenotypic data to find candidate immune exposures, relying instead on TCR beta sequences and their occurrence across donors. An earlier analysis of nearly 600 of the donors applied high-throughput TCR beta sequencing to assess whether each TCR beta V gene segment acted as functional or pseudogenic. Donor age, sex, ethnicity and CMV serostatus were compiled alongside the repertoire data. In a later genetic analysis, genome-wide SNP genotypes for about three fifths of the 666 donors were used, and that subset was treated as a discovery cohort. All discovery cohort repertoires had been generated using a single sequencing platform. HLA typing covered class I and class II loci at four-digit resolution. The number of donors typed differed by locus, with roughly 620-630 for A, B, C, DRB1 and DQB1, more than 500 for DQA1, 600 to 610 for DPA1, and around 430 for DPB1. Because of strong linkage in the cohort, roughly five DR-DQ haplotypes were treated as single units for association and clustering. Among some 400 genotyped donors of the cohort, an average of about 240,000 unique TCR beta nucleotide sequences were sequenced per donor, around 20% of them non-productive.

Results and caveats for the whole study, not just this receptor: The study listed 170 or so TCR beta chains as associated with cytomegalovirus. A later analysis reported that several top co-occurrence clusters appeared linked to parvovirus B19, influenza, CMV and Epstein-Barr virus. In an earlier analysis of 587 of the donors, most TCR beta V segments appeared in productive rearrangements about 87% or about 30% of the time, broadly matching IMGT annotations. A few of the identified cytomegalovirus-associated TCR beta chains were confirmed in vitro to be specific for cytomegalovirus antigens. A further reported finding was that TCR beta sequences accurately predicted the HLA-A and HLA-B alleles for most subjects in the first cohort. This cohort had only TCR beta chains sequenced, and the lack of alpha or paired-chain data limited which features could be detected. Presence/absence analyses assumed roughly uniform sequencing depth across donors, an assumption that may not hold. For the cohort, immune exposure information was limited to CMV serostatus. Because counts were too low, 15 or so rarely observed V segments, including chromosome 9 orphons, were excluded from the earlier analysis of fewer than 650 of the donors. A later genetic analysis reported fewer N-insertions in productive TCRs among donors in an Asian-associated ancestry cluster than the roughly 650-donor mean. Because some donors lacked HLA typing at each locus, the association tests relied only on the typed subset. According to a later analysis, most CMV-associated TCR beta chains appeared to be HLA-restricted, and the HLA associations seemed to be driven largely by CMV exposure. In a later analysis, HLA-associated TCR beta chains showed more clonal expansion and lower generation probabilities than non-associated chains that were equally common. While some public TCRs were present in many individuals, most TCR sequences turned up only very rarely across donors. Because the 87-base-pair reads could not distinguish some IMGT-functional V segments, including TRBV6-2 and TRBV6-3, those segments were excluded. At a false discovery rate of 0.05, a later analysis linked around 15,000 TCR beta sequences to specific HLA alleles. Assigning TCR associations to individual alleles was difficult when HLA alleles, especially DR and DQ, strongly co-occurred. Cytomegalovirus status was reported to be diagnosed by the classifier with high specificity and sensitivity in both the original and validation cohorts. In a later analysis, the rate of TCR association differed among HLA loci, with DRB1 alleles having the most associated TCRs and HLA-C alleles having the fewest. The authors suggested that the approach could potentially be generalized to other disease states and immunological phenotypes. V-gene and J-gene trimming of TCR beta chains was associated with a missense DCLRE1C variant in a later genetic analysis, and the association was replicated in an independent cohort. Correlated functional status among segregating V segments might be attributable to linkage disequilibrium, but an unknown experimental factor could not be ruled out. A cluster of highly shared sequence variants was judged likely to be a technical artifact of the sequencing pipeline.

The cohort consisted of 666 healthy bone marrow donors. At the time of sampling, all cohort members were nominally healthy, though unrecorded immune exposures were likely present. The donor tested CMV seropositive and was one of the 289 seropositive cohort members. Every donor gave a peripheral blood sample, and the peripheral blood mononuclear cells from that sample were used for TCR beta sequencing. The Qiagen DNeasy Blood Extraction Kit was used to extract genomic DNA from the blood cell samples. Turning to this clone: The target of this receptor is not known.

V is pruned by 4 bases and J by 7 bases, leaving 9 bases of the junction without a gene match. The CDR3 sequence holds 14 residues, the cysteine and phenylalanine included. Only CDR3 DNA is held: 42 bases, read in frame from base 1. In the germline V gene, CDR1 corresponds to MGHDK and CDR2 to SYGVNS. Libraries were constructed by the immunoSEQ multiplex PCR assay. A mixture of 60 forward primers for TCR Vbeta segments and 13 reverse primers for TCR Jbeta segments was used in the multiplex PCR. The CDR3 region of rearranged TCR beta genes was amplified from genomic DNA by a multiplex PCR assay. On the Illumina HiSeq System, the amplified TCR beta libraries were sequenced as 87-base-pair reads. Per the original workflow: A later analysis counted tens of millions of unique TCR beta chains across the 670 or so repertoires, and around 12 million of these chains were shared by at least two donors. Raw reads were error-corrected and collapsed into unique sequences with a nearest-neighbor algorithm that merged closely related sequences to remove PCR and sequencing errors. Alignment of CDR3 sequences to IMGT reference sequences was used to assign V, D and J gene segments. For a sequence to be retained, a match of at least six nucleotides to both a V gene segment and a J gene segment was required. A rearrangement was called productive if the CDR3 had no stop codons and remained in frame with V and J, and every other rearrangement was called non-productive. Following IMGT convention, CDR3 was defined as the stretch from the second conserved V-encoded cysteine to the conserved J-encoded phenylalanine. The earlier analysis of roughly 590 of the donors excluded any sequence lacking an unambiguous match to a single V gene segment. An earlier analysis of several hundred of the donors classified V segments as functional when productive rearrangements were above 56.7% and as segregating when the standard deviation between donors was above 5%. A statistical classification framework was built for diagnosing cytomegalovirus status from the catalog of TCR beta chain sequences. V and J gene assignment, in a later analysis, came from comparing TCR nucleotide sequences with IMGT/GENE-DB human TR gene sequences. In a later analysis, CDR3 sequences and most-parsimonious VDJ recombination scenarios were assigned using the TCRdist pipeline. In a later analysis, every TCR beta chain was defined by the combination of its CDR3 amino acid sequence and its V-gene family, and reads without a unique V-gene family were dropped. In a later analysis, 450 to 600 highly shared, low-generation-probability nucleotide sequences were removed to address suspected cross-contamination and a sequencing artifact. In a later analysis, a clonal expansion index was calculated for each public chain from normalized within-repertoire ranks of inferred template counts. A later analysis computed generation probabilities with a VDJ recombination model fitted to out-of-frame rearrangements, and checked the results against IGoR. Hypergeometric tests were used in a later analysis to score TCR-TCR, TCR-HLA and TCR-CMV co-occurrence, with a repertoire-size bias correction applied to the TCR pairs. In a later analysis, false discovery rates were estimated by permuting HLA or CMV assignments 20 times. A later analysis grouped co-occurring TCRs with DBSCAN, adding TCRdist sequence similarity when clustering within HLA-allele-positive subsets. Repertoires with fewer than 30,000 or more than 120,000 public chains were left out of co-occurrence clustering, as were about 5 repertoires with anomalous nucleotide sharing. This is the immuneACCESS table as TCRdb keeps it, with only in-frame sequences that have V and J called. A part of the clones is gone; compared with another copy, unresolved V genes explain less than half, and the rest is unexplained. V and J calls and clone size follow that table, whereas D and trimming were derived from the DNA. The sample's records list 75,000 to 80,000 clones. Jointly, the top ten make up about 4.1% of the sample.

Recombination joined TRBV25-1 with TRBJ1-2, and TRBD1 matches 7 of the central bases. Sequenced: PBMCs. The TCR sequence derives from a man aged 18-30 years in good health and CMV-seropositive. The CDR3 sequence is CASSVEGAVSGYTF. The DNA sequence is TGTGCCAGCAGTGTAGAGGGGGCAGTCAGTGGCTACACCTTC.